The entry below gives a single TCR beta chain sequence along with its context. The sample belongs to a study of patients and donors after allogeneic stem cell transplantation. Trimming removed 6 bases from V and 7 bases from J, with 19 bases in between. CDR3 length: 15 amino acids. Germline V gives CDR1 SNHLY, CDR2 FYNNEI. TCRdb independently ran MiXCR on the RT-PCR reads; one entry per CDR3 protein. This table has some 230,000 distinct CDR3 sequences, over 12% appearing once. The V gene is TRBV2, the J gene TRBJ2-1, with D possibly being TRBD1 or TRBD2 (6 bases each). The sample taken for sequencing was blood, either unsorted or a sorted T cell fraction (not recorded which). The TCR originated in a human donor who was either an allogeneic HSCT recipient or a stem cell or donor lymphocyte infusion donor (not recorded which). It is not recorded whose cells these are; they may come from a transplant donor. CDR3 nucleotide sequence: TGTGCCAGCAGCGCACTAGTAAGGGGGGCGAATGAGCAGTTCTTC. It is translated as CASSALVRGANEQFF.